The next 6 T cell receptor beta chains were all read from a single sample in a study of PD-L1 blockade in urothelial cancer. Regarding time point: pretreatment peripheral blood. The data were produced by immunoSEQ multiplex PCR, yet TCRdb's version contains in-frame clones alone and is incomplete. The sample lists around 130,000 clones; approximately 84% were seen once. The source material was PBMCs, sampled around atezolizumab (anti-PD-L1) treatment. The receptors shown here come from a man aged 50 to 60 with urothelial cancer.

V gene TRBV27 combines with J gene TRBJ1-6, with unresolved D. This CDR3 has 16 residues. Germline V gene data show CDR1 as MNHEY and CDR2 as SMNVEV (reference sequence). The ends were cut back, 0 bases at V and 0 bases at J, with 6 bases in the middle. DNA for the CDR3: TGTGCCAGCAGTTTATCCTTGGCCTCCTATAATTCACCCCTCCACTTT. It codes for CASSLSLASYNSPLHF.

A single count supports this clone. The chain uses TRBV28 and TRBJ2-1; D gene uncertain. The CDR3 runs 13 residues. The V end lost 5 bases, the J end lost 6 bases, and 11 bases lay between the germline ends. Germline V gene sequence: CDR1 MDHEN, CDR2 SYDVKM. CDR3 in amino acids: CASSPWLVNEQFF. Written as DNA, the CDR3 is TGTGCCAGCAGTCCTTGGCTTGTCAATGAGCAGTTCTTC. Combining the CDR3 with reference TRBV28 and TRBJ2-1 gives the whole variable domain DVKVTQSSRYLVKRTGEKVFLECVQDMDHENMFWYRQDPGLGLRLIYFSYDVKMKEKGDIPEGYSVSREKKERFSLILESASTNQTSMYLCASSPWLVNEQFFGPGTRLTVL.

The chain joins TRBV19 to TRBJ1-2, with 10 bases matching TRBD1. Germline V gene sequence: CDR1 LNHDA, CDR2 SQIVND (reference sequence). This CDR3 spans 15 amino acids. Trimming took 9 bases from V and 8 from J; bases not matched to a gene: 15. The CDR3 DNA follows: TGTGCCAGCCGGACCCCAAGGACAGGGGGGCACGGCTACACCTTC. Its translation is CASRTPRTGGHGYTF.

The CDR3 loop reads CASSSAGSNQPQHF. The CDR3 coding sequence is TGTGCCAGCAGCTCGGCGGGGAGCAATCAGCCCCAGCATTTT. This sequence joins TRBV7-9 and TRBJ1-5, with no clear D. From germline, CDR1 is SEHNR and CDR2 FQNEAQ (reference sequence). CDR3 length equals 14 residues. V was pared by 4 bases and J by 1 base, with 8 bases between. Full variable domain (remainder filled in from reference TRBV7-9 and TRBJ1-5): DTGVSQNPRHKITKRGQNVTFRCDPISEHNRLYWYRQTLGQGPEFLTYFQNEAQLEKSRLLSDRFSAERPKGSFSTLEIQRTEQGDSAMYLCASSSAGSNQPQHFGDGTRLSIL.

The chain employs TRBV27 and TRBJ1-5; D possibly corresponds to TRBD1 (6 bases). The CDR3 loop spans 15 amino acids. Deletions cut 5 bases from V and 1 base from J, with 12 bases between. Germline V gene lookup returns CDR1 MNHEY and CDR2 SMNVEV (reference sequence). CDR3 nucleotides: TGTGCCAGCAGTAACCGGGACAAAAGCAATCAGCCCCAGCATTTT. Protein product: CASSNRDKSNQPQHF.

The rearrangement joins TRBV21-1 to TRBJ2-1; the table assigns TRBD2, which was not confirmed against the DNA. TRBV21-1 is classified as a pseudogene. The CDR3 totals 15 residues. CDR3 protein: CASSKRLAGVYEQFF. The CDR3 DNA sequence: TGTGCCAGCAGCAAAAGGCTAGCGGGAGTCTATGAGCAGTTCTTC.